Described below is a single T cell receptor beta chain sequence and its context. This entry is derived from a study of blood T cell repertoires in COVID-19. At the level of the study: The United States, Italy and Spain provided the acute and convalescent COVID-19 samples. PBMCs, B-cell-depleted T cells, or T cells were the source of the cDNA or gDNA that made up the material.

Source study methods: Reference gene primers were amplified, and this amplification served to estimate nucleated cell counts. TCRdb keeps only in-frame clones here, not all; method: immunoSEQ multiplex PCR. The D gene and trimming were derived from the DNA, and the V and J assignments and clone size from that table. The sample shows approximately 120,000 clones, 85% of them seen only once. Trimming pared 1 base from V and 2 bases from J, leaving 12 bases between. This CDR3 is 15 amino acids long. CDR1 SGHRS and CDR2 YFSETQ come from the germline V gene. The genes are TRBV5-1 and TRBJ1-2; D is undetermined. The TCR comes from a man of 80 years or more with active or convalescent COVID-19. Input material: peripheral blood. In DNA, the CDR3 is TGCGCCAGCAGCTTGAATGAAGGACTCAACTATGGCTACACCTTC. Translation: CASSLNEGLNYGYTF.